What follows is one T cell receptor beta chain and its context. Its antigen is not identified. Germline V gives CDR1 MGHRA, CDR2 YSYEKL. The CDR3 length is 17 residues. Trimming removed 0 bases at V and 6 bases at J, with 18 bases between. The sample belongs to a study of T cells after yellow fever vaccination. Points from the study as a whole: Reappearance after the booster was seen for most primary-vaccination clones, at 96% CD4 and around 88% CD8. Relatively few clonotypes were ones that appeared in both CD4 and CD8 compartments. Researchers cautioned that FACS-sorted repertoires could harbor abundant clonotypes contaminating from the bulk population.

TCRdb fed the 5' RACE reads into MiXCR, producing one record per CDR3 protein. The sample lists 400,000 or so distinct CDR3 sequences, under 20% occurring once. The material sequenced was PBMCs, taken before the yellow fever booster vaccination. This receptor was taken from a man aged 18 to 30 who received the YFV17D yellow fever vaccine. The chain has TRBV4-1 and TRBJ2-1; D gene unclear. The CDR3 protein is CASSQDSGPSGRNEQFF. CDR3 coding DNA: TGCGCCAGCAGCCAAGATTCGGGCCCCTCTGGCCGCAATGAGCAGTTCTTC.